The clone carrying this TCR beta chain was recorded a few times. The antigen remains unidentified. CDR1 SGHTA and CDR2 FQGTGA come from the germline V gene. The CDR3 totals 14 residues. The V gene lost 4 bases and the J gene lost 4 bases, with 10 bases spanning the gap. The Oncomine TCR Beta short-read assay was applied to DNA of cultured CD4+ T cells. TCRdb re-called the PCR reads with MiXCR, one entry per CDR3 protein. Of 20,000 to 25,000 distinct CDR3 sequences listed, 40% to 50% are singletons. The sample originates from a study of vaccination and CD4 T cells after COVID-19. Study-level information: The convalescents, six males and four females, included two who were Hispanic.

Treatment indicated: roughly 10-day PBMC culture with coronavirus spike peptide pools or control peptides (ViraFEST assay). ViraFEST stimulated the growth of antigen-specific T cells using peptide pools and subsequently profiled their TCRs by sequencing. The V gene is TRBV7-3, the J gene TRBJ2-2, with TRBD1 as a possible D gene (5 bases). The sequence was collected from a human donor who received a COVID-19 vaccine. Material: CD4+ T cells from blood, cultured in vitro, obtained before SARS-CoV-2 vaccination. CDR3 region: CASSSNRFTGELFF. The CDR3 DNA sequence: TGTGCCAGCAGCTCGAACAGGTTCACCGGGGAGCTGTTTTTT.